This TCR beta chain came from a study of blood T cell repertoires in COVID-19. The method was immunoSEQ multiplex PCR; TCRdb's version includes in-frame clones alone and lacks a portion of them. The sample has about 240,000 clones, 83% seen once. The study drew participants aged roughly 18 to 89 years from approximately 23 US areas. Participants had their cohort set by participant-reported clinical history. CDR1 and CDR2 (germline): MDHEN, SYDVKM. The junction had 7 bases not matched to a gene; V was cut back by 5 bases and J by 5 bases. The CDR3 consists of 14 residues. Material for sequencing was PBMCs or T cells enriched from blood (not recorded which). The sequence came from a middle-aged woman who had been exposed to COVID-19. The V and J genes are TRBV28 and TRBJ2-7; 9 bases line up with TRBD1. The CDR3 nucleotides are TGTGCCAGCAGTATACCAACAGGGGGCGACGAGCAGTACTTC. Protein sequence: CASSIPTGGDEQYF.